The present T cell receptor beta chain was sequenced within a study of CD8 T cells in Susac syndrome. Trimming pared 2 bases from V and 1 base from J, leaving 8 bases between. This CDR3 is built from 14 residues. Germline CDR1 MGHDK, CDR2 SYGVNS. Random hexamers were used to reverse transcribe about 0.45 to 1 ug of RNA. TCRdb recomputed calls from the immunoSEQ multiplex PCR reads with MiXCR, one row per CDR3 protein. The data show around 110,000 distinct CDR3 sequences, roughly 95% seen once. The chain recombines TRBV25-1 with TRBJ1-1; D is undetermined. The receptor comes from a human donor with Susac syndrome. The sequenced material came from CD8+ T cells from PBMCs. The CDR3 spells CASSETARNTEAFF. CDR3 DNA: TGTGCCAGCAGTGAAACGGCGAGGAACACTGAAGCTTTCTTT. The full variable domain, with the rest looked up from reference TRBV25-1 and TRBJ1-1, is EADIYQTPRYLVIGTGKKITLECSQTMGHDKMYWYQQDPGMELHLIHYSYGVNSTEKGDLSSESTVSRIRTEHFPLTLESARPSHTSQYLCASSETARNTEAFFGQGTRLTVV.